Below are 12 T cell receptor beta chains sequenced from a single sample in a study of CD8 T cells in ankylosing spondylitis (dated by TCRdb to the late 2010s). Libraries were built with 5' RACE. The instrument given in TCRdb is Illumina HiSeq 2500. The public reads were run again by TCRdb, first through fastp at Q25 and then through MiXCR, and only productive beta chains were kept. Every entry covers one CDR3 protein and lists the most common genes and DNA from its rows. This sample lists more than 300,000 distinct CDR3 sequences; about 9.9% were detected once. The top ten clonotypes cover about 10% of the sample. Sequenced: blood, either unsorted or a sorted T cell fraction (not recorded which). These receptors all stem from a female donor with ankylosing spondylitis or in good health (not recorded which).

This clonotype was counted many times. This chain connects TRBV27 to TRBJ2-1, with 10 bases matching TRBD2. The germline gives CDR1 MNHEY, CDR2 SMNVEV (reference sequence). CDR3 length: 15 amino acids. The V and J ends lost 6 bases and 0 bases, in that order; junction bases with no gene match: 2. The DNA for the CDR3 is TGTGCCAGCAGATCTAGCGGGAGCTCCTACAATGAGCAGTTCTTC. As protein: CASRSSGSSYNEQFF.

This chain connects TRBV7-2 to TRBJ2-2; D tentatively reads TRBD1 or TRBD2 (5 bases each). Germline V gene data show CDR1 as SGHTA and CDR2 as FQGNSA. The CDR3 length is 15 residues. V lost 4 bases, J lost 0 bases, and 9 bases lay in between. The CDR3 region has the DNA TGTGCCAGCAGCTCCACGGGGCCGAACACCGGGGAGCTGTTTTTT. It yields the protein CASSSTGPNTGELFF.

CDR3 nucleotides: TGTGCCAGCACACCGGGACAGGCTGTGGGTACGCAGTATTTT. Protein sequence: CASTPGQAVGTQYF. The chain uses TRBV28 and TRBJ2-3; 8 bases align to TRBD1. Germline CDR1 reads MDHEN; CDR2 reads SYDVKM. This CDR3 has 14 amino acids. The junction had 11 bases not matched to a gene; V was cut back by 7 bases and J by 8 bases.

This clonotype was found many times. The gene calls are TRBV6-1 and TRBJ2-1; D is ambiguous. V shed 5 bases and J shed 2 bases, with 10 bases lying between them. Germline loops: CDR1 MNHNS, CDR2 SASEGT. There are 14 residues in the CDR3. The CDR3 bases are TGTGCCAGCAGTCCCCGCGGTGCCTACAATGAGCAGTTCTTC. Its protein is CASSPRGAYNEQFF.

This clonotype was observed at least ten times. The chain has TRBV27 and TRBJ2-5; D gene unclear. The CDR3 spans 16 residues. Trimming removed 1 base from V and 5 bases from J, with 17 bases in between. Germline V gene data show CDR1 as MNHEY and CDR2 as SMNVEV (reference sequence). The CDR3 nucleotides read TGTGCCAGCAGTTTATATCTCCCTAGGGCGTTGGAGACCCAGTACTTC. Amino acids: CASSLYLPRALETQYF.

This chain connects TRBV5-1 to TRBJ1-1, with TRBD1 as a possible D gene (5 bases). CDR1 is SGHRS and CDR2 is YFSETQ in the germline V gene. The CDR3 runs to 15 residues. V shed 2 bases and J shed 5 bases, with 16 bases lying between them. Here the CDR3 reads CASSLYGTPGTEAFF. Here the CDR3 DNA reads TGCGCCAGCAGCTTATATGGGACTCCGGGGACTGAAGCTTTCTTT.

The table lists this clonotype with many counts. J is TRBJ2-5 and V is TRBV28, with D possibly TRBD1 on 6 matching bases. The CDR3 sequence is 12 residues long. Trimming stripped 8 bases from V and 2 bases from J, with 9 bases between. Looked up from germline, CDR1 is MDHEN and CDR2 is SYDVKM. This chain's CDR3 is CASRQGQETQYF. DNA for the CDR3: TGTGCCAGCCGTCAGGGGCAAGAGACCCAGTACTTC.

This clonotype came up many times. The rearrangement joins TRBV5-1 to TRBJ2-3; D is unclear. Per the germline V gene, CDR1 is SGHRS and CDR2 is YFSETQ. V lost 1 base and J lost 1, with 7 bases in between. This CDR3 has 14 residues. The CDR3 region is CASSLFGGTDTQYF. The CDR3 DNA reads TGCGCCAGCAGCTTGTTCGGTGGCACAGATACGCAGTATTTT. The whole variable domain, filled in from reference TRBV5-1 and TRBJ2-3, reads KAGVTQTPRYLIKTRGQQVTLSCSPISGHRSVSWYQQTPGQGLQFLFEYFSETQRNKGNFPGRFSGRQFSNSRSEMNVSTLELGDSALYLCASSLFGGTDTQYFGPGTRLTVL.

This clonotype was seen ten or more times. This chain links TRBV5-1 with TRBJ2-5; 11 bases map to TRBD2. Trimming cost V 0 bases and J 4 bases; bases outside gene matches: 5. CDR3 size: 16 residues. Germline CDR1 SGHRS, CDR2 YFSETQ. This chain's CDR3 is CASSLATSGSLETQYF. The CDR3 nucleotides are TGCGCCAGCAGCTTGGCTACTAGCGGGAGTTTAGAGACCCAGTACTTC.

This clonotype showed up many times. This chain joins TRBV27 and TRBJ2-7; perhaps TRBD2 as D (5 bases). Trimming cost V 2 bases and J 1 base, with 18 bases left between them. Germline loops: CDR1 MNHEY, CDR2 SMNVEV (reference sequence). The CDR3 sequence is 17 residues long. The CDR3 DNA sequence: TGTGCCAGCAGTTTACCCCCACACGGGGATCTATCCTACGAGCAGTACTTC. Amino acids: CASSLPPHGDLSYEQYF.

CDR3 coding DNA: TGTGCCACCAGGCTCAGGACCTCGGTTTATTCGGGACCGCCTAATGAAAAACTGTTTTTT. It yields the protein CATRLRTSVYSGPPNEKLFF. The genes are TRBV6-2 or TRBV6-3 and TRBJ1-4; tentatively, D is TRBD1 (5 bases). The CDR3 has 20 amino acids. The ends were cut back, 10 bases at V and 3 bases at J, with 33 bases in the middle. CDR1 is MNHEY and CDR2 is SVGEGT in the germline V gene.

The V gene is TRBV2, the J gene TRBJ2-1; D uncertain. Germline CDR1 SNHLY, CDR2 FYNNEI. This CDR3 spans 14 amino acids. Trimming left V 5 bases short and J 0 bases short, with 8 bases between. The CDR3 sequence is CASSHASSYNEQFF. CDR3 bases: TGTGCCAGCAGTCATGCGAGCTCCTACAATGAGCAGTTCTTC. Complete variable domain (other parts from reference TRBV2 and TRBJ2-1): EPEVTQTPSHQVTQMGQEVILRCVPISNHLYFYWYRQILGQKVEFLVSFYNNEISEKSEIFDDQFSVERPDGSNFTLKIRSTKLEDSAMYFCASSHASSYNEQFFGPGTRLTVL.